A single sample gave rise to the 20 T cell receptor beta chains below, sequenced in a study of STAT3 mutations in large granular lymphocyte leukemia. Study results and caveats: Every T-LGLL patient had at least one immunodominant TCRbeta clonotype.

Their specific antigens are unknown. The table came from immunoSEQ multiplex PCR; TCRdb's copy has only in-frame clones and leaves some out. The sample holds over 3,500 clones, roughly four fifths seen once. Sequenced material: peripheral blood mononuclear cells. The receptors derive from a man aged 40-50 years with T-cell large granular lymphocyte leukemia. Some clones in this sample may be carry-over from other donors' samples.

The chain carries TRBV27 and TRBJ1-1, with D maybe TRBD1 (6 bases). From germline, CDR1 is MNHEY and CDR2 SMNVEV (reference sequence). The CDR3 length is 14 residues. The V and J ends lost 6 bases and 4 bases respectively, with 15 bases between them. The CDR3 DNA sequence: TGTGCCAGCAGCGACACTTCCAGGGGCACTGAAGCTTTCTTT. Translating gives CASSDTSRGTEAFF.

The chain combines TRBV5-5 with TRBJ2-7; TRBD1 aligns across 7 bases. Germline CDR1 and CDR2: SGHKS and YYEKEE (reference sequence). V shed 2 bases, J shed 2 bases, and the junction held 4 bases outside the gene matches. This CDR3 has 14 residues. The CDR3 bases are TGTGCCAGCAGCTTCGGGGACAGAGCCTACGAGCAGTACTTC. This codes for CASSFGDRAYEQYF.

V gene TRBV4-3 combines with J gene TRBJ2-6; no clear D gene. The CDR3 contains 13 residues. V dropped 4 bases and J dropped 4 bases, with 5 bases sitting between them. Looked up from germline, CDR1 is LGHNA and CDR2 is YSLEER. The CDR3 sequence: CASSPSGANVLTF. The CDR3, as DNA: TGCGCCAGCAGCCCTTCAGGGGCCAACGTCCTGACTTTC.

The chain links TRBV5-1 to TRBJ2-5; 9 nucleotides agree with TRBD1. The CDR3 extends over 15 amino acids. V gave up 4 bases and J gave up 5 bases; unmatched junction bases: 9. Germline assignment: CDR1 SGHRS and CDR2 YFSETQ. The DNA of the CDR3 is TGCGCCAGCAGCCCCACGACAGGGGGGAGCGAGACCCAGTACTTC. It yields the protein CASSPTTGGSETQYF.

The gene calls are TRBV30 and TRBJ2-7; tentatively, D is TRBD2 (5 bases). V lost 1 base and J lost 3, with 19 bases in between. The CDR3 has 16 amino acids. Germline values: CDR1 GTSNPN, CDR2 SVGIG (reference sequence). CDR3 in DNA: TGTGCCTGGAGTGAATCGGGAAATCCCGTCCACTACGAGCAGTACTTC. The encoded protein is CAWSESGNPVHYEQYF.

V is TRBV21-1 and J is TRBJ1-5. TRBV21-1 is labeled a pseudogene. The CDR3 has 18 residues. In nucleotides, the CDR3 is TGTGCCAGCAGCGAGGGGCAGGGGGGGAGATATAGCAATCAGCCCCAGCATTTT. It encodes CASSEGQGGRYSNQPQHF.

In this sample, this clone turned up a few times. The J gene is TRBJ1-2, the V gene TRBV7-9; 8 nucleotides line up with TRBD1. The germline gives CDR1 SEHNR, CDR2 FQNEAQ (reference sequence). The CDR3 has 13 residues. Germline trimming cut 2 bases from V and 6 bases from J; bases unmatched to any gene: 2. CDR3 in DNA: TGTGCCAGCAGCTTATCAGGGGGCGATGGCTACACCTTC. This codes for CASSLSGGDGYTF.

The chain carries TRBV4-2 and TRBJ1-1; D remains ambiguous. This CDR3 is built from 13 residues. CDR1 is LGHNA, CDR2 YNFKEQ, per germline. Trimming cost V 0 bases and J 1 base, with 3 bases left between them. The CDR3 region has the DNA TGTGCCAGCAGCCAAGATCCGAACACTGAAGCTTTCTTT. Translating it yields CASSQDPNTEAFF.

This chain uses TRBV5-1 with TRBJ2-5, with TRBD1 matching over 8 bases. The CDR3 totals 16 residues. Germline V CDR1 and CDR2: SGHRS, YFSETQ. Losses at the gene ends were 2 bases for V and 5 bases for J; bases not matched to a gene: 11. DNA for the CDR3: TGCGCCAGCAGCTTAGGATTGACAGGGGTCCGGGAGACCCAGTACTTC. Amino acid sequence: CASSLGLTGVRETQYF.

This clone was recorded once. This chain connects TRBV7-2 to TRBJ2-3; D gene uncertain. Trimming pared 1 base from V and 6 bases from J, leaving 8 bases between. The CDR3 sequence is 13 residues long. The germline V gene has CDR1 SGHTA and CDR2 FQGNSA. CDR3 loop: CASSLGPRDTQYF. CDR3 DNA: TGTGCCAGCAGCTTAGGCCCACGGGATACGCAGTATTTT.

This chain connects TRBV28 to TRBJ1-2, with D possibly being TRBD1 (5 bases). The CDR3 has 14 amino acids. Germline CDR1 and CDR2: MDHEN and SYDVKM. The ends were cut back, 4 bases at V and 6 bases at J, with 15 bases in the middle. The CDR3 DNA reads as TGTGCCAGCAGTTCCCAACAGGCTTGGGATGGCTACACCTTC. Residues: CASSSQQAWDGYTF.

The chain uses TRBV5-1 and TRBJ2-7; D is perhaps TRBD2 (5 bases). Germline CDR1 reads SGHRS; CDR2 reads YFSETQ. The CDR3 length is 16 residues. V was cut by 3 bases and J by 2 bases, with 18 bases left in between. The CDR3 is CASSWGEGLRAYEQYF. The CDR3 nucleotides are TGCGCCAGCAGCTGGGGAGAGGGATTGAGGGCCTACGAGCAGTACTTC.

This clone was found a few times. V usage is TRBV14 and J usage is TRBJ2-7, with 7 bases matching TRBD2. This CDR3 spans 17 amino acids. V shed 1 base and J 4 bases; nucleotides not matched to a gene: 13. Germline V gene data show CDR1 as SGHDN and CDR2 as FVKESK. CDR3 protein: CASSQVQLAEPDYEQYF. The CDR3 DNA is TGTGCCAGCAGCCAAGTGCAGCTAGCGGAGCCAGATTACGAGCAGTACTTC.

This rearrangement joins TRBV18 to TRBJ1-1; 8 bases are shared with TRBD1. Germline assignment: CDR1 KGHSH and CDR2 LQKENI. The CDR3 runs to 17 residues. J was trimmed by 0 bases and V by 0 bases; bases with no gene match: 6. CDR3 sequence reads: CASSPPGQGAMNTEAFF. CDR3 sequence (DNA): TGTGCCAGCTCACCACCTGGACAGGGCGCAATGAACACTGAAGCTTTCTTT.

The chain recombines TRBV4-1 with TRBJ2-2, with D maybe TRBD1 (6 bases). This CDR3 region has 18 residues. V was shortened by 0 bases and J by 5 bases, with 19 bases between the two germline ends. From germline, CDR1 is MGHRA and CDR2 YSYEKL. CDR3 amino acids: CASSQETFASQGTGELFF. The DNA of the CDR3 is TGCGCCAGCAGCCAAGAAACCTTCGCCTCACAGGGAACCGGGGAGCTGTTTTTT.

The chain joins TRBV5-1 to TRBJ2-2; D uncertain. The CDR3 is made up of 15 amino acids. Germline assignment: CDR1 SGHRS and CDR2 YFSETQ. The V and J ends lost 4 bases and 0 bases respectively, with 10 bases between them. Here the CDR3 reads CASSALITNTGELFF. The CDR3 DNA is TGCGCCAGCAGCGCCCTCATCACGAACACCGGGGAGCTGTTTTTT. Full variable domain (missing parts from reference TRBV5-1 and TRBJ2-2): KAGVTQTPRYLIKTRGQQVTLSCSPISGHRSVSWYQQTPGQGLQFLFEYFSETQRNKGNFPGRFSGRQFSNSRSEMNVSTLELGDSALYLCASSALITNTGELFFGEGSRLTVL.

V and J are TRBV5-6 and TRBJ1-2; no definite D call. This CDR3 has 15 amino acids. CDR1 and CDR2 from the germline V gene are SGHDT and YYEEEE. V was pared by 4 bases and J by 0 bases, with 13 bases between. CDR3 nucleotide sequence: TGTGCCAGCAGCCCCCTTGGACTAACTAACTATGGCTACACCTTC. Amino acid sequence: CASSPLGLTNYGYTF.

The rearrangement links TRBV6-6 to TRBJ2-7; possible D gene TRBD2, 6 bases. The CDR3 length is 16 residues. Trimming left V 7 bases short and J 0 bases short, with 19 bases between. Germline V gene sequence: CDR1 MNHNY, CDR2 SVGAGI (reference sequence). This CDR3 is CASTHGGTRASYEQYF. CDR3 in DNA: TGTGCCAGCACCCACGGAGGGACCCGGGCCTCCTACGAGCAGTACTTC.

J is TRBJ1-2 and V is TRBV4-3, with D possibly being TRBD1 (6 bases). Trimming removed 2 bases from V and 2 bases from J, with 15 bases in between. The germline gives CDR1 LGHNA, CDR2 YSLEER. The CDR3 loop spans 16 amino acids. CDR3: CASSQRRGAGNYGYTF. CDR3 bases: TGCGCCAGCAGCCAAAGAAGGGGGGCAGGGAACTATGGCTACACCTTC.

For the CDR3, the DNA is TGTGCCAGCAGCCAAGATCAACAGGATAACTATGGCTACACCTTC. As protein: CASSQDQQDNYGYTF. The chain has TRBV4-2 and TRBJ1-2; tentatively, D is TRBD1 (5 bases). Trimming took 0 bases from V and 1 from J, leaving 9 bases between them. This CDR3 is built from 15 residues. Germline CDR1 is LGHNA and CDR2 is YNFKEQ.